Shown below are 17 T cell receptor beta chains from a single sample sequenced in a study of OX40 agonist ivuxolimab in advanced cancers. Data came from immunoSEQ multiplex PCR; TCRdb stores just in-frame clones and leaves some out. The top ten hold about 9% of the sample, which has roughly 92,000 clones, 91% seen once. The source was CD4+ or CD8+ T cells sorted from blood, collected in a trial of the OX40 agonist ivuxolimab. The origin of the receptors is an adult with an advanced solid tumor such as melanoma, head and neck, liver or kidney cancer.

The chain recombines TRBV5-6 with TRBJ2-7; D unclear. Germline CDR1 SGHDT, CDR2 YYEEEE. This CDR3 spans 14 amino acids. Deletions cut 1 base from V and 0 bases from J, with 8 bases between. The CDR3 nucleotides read TGTGCCAGCAGCTTGTCGGCCGGCTCCTACGAGCAGTACTTC. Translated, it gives CASSLSAGSYEQYF.

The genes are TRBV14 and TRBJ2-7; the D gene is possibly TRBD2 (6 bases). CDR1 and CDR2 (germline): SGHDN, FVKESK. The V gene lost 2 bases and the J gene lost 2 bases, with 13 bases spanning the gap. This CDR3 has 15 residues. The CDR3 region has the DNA TGTGCCAGCAGCCAACGGCTAGCGCAAACCTACGAGCAGTACTTC. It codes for CASSQRLAQTYEQYF.

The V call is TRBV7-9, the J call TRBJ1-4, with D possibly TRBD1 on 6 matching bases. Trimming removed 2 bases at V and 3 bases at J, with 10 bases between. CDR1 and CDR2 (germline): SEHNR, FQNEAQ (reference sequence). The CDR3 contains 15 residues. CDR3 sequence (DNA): TGTGCCAGCAGCTTACAGGGGACCTCTAATGAAAAACTGTTTTTT. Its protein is CASSLQGTSNEKLFF.

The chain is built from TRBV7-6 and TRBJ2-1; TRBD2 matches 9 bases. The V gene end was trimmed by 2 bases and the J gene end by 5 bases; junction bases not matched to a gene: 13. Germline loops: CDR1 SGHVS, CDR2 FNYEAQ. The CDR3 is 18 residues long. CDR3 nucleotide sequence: TGTGCCAGCAGCTTAAATTTTGGGTTGAAGCGGGAGGACAATGAGCAGTTCTTC. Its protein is CASSLNFGLKREDNEQFF.

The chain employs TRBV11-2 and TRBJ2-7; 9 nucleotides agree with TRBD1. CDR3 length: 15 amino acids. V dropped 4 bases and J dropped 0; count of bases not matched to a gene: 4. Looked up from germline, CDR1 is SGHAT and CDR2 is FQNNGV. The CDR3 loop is CASSSYRGPSYEQYF. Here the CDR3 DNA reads TGTGCCAGCAGCTCCTACAGGGGGCCCTCCTACGAGCAGTACTTC.

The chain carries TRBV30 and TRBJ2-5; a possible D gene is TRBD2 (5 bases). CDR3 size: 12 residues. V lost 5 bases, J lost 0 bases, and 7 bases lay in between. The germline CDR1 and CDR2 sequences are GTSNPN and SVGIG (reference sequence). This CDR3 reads CAWERYQETQYF. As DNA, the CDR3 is TGTGCCTGGGAGCGGTACCAAGAGACCCAGTACTTC.

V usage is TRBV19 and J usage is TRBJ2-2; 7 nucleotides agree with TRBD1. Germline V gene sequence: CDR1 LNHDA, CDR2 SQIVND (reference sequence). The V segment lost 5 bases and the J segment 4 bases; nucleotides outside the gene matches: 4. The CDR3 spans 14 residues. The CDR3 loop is CASSWTGATGELFF. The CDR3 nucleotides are TGTGCCAGTAGTTGGACAGGAGCCACCGGGGAGCTGTTTTTT.

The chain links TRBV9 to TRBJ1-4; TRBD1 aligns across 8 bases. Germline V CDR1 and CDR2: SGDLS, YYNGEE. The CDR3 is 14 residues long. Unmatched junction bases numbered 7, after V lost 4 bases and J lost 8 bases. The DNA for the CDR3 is TGTGCCAGCAGCACACAGGGGGTTGACGAAAAACTGTTTTTT. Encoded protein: CASSTQGVDEKLFF.

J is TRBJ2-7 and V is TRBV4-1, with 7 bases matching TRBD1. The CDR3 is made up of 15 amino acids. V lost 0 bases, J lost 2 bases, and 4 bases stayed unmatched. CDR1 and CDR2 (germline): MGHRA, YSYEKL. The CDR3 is CASSQDGTVTYEQYF. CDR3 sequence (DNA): TGCGCCAGCAGCCAAGATGGGACAGTGACCTACGAGCAGTACTTC.

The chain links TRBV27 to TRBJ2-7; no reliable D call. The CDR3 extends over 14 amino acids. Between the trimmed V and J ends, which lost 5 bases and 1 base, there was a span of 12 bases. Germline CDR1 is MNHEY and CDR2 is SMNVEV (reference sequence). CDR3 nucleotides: TGTGCCAGCAGTAGATCTGACGGGTCCTACGAGCAGTACTTC. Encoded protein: CASSRSDGSYEQYF.

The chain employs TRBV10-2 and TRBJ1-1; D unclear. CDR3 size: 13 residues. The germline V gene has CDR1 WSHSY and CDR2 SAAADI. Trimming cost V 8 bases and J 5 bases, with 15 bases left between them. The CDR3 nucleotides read TGCGCCAGCCGGGGAACGTCGAGTACTGAAGCTTTCTTT. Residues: CASRGTSSTEAFF.

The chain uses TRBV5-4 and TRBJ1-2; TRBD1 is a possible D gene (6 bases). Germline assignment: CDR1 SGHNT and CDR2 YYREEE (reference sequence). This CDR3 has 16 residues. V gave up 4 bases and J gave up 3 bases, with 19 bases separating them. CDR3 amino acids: CASSPDSLLQDYGYTF. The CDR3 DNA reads TGTGCCAGCAGCCCGGACAGTCTACTACAAGACTATGGCTACACCTTC.

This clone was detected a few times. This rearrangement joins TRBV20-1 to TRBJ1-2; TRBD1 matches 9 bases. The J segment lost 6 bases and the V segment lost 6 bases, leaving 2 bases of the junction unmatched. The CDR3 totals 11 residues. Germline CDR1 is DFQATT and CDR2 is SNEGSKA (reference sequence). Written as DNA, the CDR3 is TGCAGTGCGGGGACAGGGAATGGCTACACCTTC. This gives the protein CSAGTGNGYTF.

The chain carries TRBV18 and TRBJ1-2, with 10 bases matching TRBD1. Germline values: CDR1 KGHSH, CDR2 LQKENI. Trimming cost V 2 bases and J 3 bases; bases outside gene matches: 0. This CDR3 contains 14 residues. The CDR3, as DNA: TGTGCCAGCTCACCAGGGACAGGGGACTATGGCTACACCTTC. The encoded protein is CASSPGTGDYGYTF.

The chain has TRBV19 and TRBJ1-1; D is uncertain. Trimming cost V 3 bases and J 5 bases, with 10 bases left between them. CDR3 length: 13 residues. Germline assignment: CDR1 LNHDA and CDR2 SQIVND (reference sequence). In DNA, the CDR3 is TGTGCCAGTAGTATCATCGGGGATACTGAAGCTTTCTTT. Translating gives CASSIIGDTEAFF.

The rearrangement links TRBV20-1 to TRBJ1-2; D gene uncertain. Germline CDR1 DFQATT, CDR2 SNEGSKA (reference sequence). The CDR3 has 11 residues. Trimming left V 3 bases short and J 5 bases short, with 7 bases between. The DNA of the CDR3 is TGCAGTGCTAGTTCCAGTTATGGCTACACCTTC. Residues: CSASSSYGYTF.

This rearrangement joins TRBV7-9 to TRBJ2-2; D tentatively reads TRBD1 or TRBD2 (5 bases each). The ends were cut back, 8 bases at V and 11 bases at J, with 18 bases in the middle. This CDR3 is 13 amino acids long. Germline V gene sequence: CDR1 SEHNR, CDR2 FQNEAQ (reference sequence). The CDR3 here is CASWGEGRSELFF. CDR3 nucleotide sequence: TGTGCCAGCTGGGGCGAGGGCCGATCCGAGCTGTTTTTT. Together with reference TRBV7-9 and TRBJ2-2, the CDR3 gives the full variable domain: DTGVSQNPRHKITKRGQNVTFRCDPISEHNRLYWYRQTLGQGPEFLTYFQNEAQLEKSRLLSDRFSAERPKGSFSTLEIQRTEQGDSAMYLCASWGEGRSELFFGEGSRLTVL.